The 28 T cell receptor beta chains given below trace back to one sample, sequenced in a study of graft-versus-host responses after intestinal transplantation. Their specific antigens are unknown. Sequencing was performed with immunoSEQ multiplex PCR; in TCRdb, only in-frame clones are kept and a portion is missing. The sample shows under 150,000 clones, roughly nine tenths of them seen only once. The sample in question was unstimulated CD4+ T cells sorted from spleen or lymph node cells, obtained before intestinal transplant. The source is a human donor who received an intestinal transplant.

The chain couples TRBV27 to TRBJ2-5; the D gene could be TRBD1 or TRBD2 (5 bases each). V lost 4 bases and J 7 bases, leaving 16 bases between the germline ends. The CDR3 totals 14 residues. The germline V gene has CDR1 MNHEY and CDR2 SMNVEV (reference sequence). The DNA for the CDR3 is TGTGCCAGCAGTTCCCCGGGACGGATCTCGACCCAGTACTTC. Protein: CASSSPGRISTQYF.

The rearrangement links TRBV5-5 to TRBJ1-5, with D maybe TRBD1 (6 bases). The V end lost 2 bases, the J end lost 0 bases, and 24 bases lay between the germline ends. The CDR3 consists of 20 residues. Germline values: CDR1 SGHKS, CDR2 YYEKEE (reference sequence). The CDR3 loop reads CASSLTARDIIPYSNQPQHF. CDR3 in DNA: TGTGCCAGCAGCTTAACGGCCCGGGACATAATACCTTATAGCAATCAGCCCCAGCATTTT.

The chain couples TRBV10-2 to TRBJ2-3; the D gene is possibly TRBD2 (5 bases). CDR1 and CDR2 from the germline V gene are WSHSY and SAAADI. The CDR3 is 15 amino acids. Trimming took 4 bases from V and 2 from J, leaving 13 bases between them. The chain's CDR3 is CASSVSLANTDTQYF. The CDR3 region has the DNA TGCGCCAGCAGTGTGAGCCTAGCCAACACAGATACGCAGTATTTT.

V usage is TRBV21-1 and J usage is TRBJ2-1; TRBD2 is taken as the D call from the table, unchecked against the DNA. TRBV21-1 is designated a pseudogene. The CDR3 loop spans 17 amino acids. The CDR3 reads CASTSGCPRTSGDEQFF. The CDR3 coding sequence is TGTGCCAGCACCTCTGGATGCCCCCGGACTAGCGGCGATGAGCAGTTCTTC.

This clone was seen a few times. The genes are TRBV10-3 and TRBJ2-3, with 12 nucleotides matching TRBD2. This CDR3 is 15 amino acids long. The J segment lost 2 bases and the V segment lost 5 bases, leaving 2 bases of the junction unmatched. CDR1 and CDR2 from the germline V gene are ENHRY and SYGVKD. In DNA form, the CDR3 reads TGTGCCATCAGTCGGACTAGCGGGGACACAGATACGCAGTATTTT. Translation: CAISRTSGDTDTQYF.

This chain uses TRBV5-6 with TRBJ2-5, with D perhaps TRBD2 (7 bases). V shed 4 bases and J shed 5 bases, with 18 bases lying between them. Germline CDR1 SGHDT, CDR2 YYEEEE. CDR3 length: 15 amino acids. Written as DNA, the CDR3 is TGTGCCAGCAGCACGGGGGGCCCAGGGGTGGAGACCCAGTACTTC. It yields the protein CASSTGGPGVETQYF. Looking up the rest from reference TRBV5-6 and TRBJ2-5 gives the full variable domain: DAGVTQSPTHLIKTRGQQVTLRCSPKSGHDTVSWYQQALGQGPQFIFQYYEEEERQRGNFPDRFSGHQFPNYSSELNVNALLLGDSALYLCASSTGGPGVETQYFGPGTRLLVL.

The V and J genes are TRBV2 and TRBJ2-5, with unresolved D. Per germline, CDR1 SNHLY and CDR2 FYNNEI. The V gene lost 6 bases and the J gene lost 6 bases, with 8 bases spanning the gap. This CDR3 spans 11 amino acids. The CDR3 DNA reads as TGTGCCAGCAGCCTAAGTCAGACCCAGTACTTC. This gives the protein CASSLSQTQYF.

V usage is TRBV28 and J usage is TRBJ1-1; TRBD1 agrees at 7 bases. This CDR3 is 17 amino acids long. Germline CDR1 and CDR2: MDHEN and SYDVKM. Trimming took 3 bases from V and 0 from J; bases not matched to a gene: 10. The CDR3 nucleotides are TGTGCCAGCAGTTTTTGGTCCGGGACAGAGATGAACACTGAAGCTTTCTTT. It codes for CASSFWSGTEMNTEAFF.

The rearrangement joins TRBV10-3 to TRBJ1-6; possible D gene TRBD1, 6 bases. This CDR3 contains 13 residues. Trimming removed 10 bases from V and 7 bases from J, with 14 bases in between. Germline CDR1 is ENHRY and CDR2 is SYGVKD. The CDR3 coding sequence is TGTGCCACCACCGGGACACTCAATTCACCCCTCCACTTT. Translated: CATTGTLNSPLHF.

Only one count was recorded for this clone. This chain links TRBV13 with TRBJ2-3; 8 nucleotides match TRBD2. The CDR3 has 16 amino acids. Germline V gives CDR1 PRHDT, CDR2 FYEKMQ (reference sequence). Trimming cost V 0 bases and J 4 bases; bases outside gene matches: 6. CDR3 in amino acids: CASSLGRGGPPDTQYF. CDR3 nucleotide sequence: TGTGCCAGCAGCTTAGGCCGGGGGGGGCCCCCAGATACGCAGTATTTT.

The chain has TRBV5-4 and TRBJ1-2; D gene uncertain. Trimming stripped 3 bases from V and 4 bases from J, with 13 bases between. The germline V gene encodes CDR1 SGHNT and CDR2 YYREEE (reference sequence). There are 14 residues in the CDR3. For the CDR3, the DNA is TGTGCCAGCAGCTCTCAAATGAACCTCTATGGCTACACCTTC. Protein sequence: CASSSQMNLYGYTF.

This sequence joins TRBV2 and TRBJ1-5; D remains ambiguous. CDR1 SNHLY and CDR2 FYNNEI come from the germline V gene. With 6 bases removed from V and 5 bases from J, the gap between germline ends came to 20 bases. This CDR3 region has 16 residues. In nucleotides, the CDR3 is TGTGCCAGCAGGGATGGCAGAGATATAAACTATCAGCCCCAGCATTTT. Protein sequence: CASRDGRDINYQPQHF.

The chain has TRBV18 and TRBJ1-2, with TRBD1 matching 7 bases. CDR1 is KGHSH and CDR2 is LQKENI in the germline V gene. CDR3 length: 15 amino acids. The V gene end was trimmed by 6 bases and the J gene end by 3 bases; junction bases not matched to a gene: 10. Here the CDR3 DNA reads TGTGCCAGCTCTCAAACAGGGGCACCTGACTATGGCTACACCTTC. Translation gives CASSQTGAPDYGYTF.

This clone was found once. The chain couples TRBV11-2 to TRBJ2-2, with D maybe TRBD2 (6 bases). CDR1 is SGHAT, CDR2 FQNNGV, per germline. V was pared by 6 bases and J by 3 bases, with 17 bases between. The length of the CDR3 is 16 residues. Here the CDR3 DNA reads TGTGCCAGCAGGGAGGGCCAAAGGTATTACACCGGGGAGCTGTTTTTT. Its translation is CASREGQRYYTGELFF.

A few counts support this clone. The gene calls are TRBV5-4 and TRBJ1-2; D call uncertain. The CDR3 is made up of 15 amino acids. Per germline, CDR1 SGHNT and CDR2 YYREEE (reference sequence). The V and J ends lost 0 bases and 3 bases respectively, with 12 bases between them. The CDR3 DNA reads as TGTGCCAGCAGCTTGGATGTGACCATGGACTATGGCTACACCTTC. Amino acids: CASSLDVTMDYGYTF.

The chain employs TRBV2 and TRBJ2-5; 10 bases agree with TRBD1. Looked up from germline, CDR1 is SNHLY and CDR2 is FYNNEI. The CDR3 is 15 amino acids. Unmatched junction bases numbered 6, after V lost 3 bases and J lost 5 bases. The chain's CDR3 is CASSESGQGFETQYF. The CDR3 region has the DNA TGTGCCAGCAGTGAGTCGGGACAGGGGTTTGAGACCCAGTACTTC.

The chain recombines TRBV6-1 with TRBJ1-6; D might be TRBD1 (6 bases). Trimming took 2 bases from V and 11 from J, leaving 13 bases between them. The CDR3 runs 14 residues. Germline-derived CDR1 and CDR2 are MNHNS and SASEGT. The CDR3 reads CASSEPPEGAPLHF. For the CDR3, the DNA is TGTGCCAGCAGTGAACCGCCCGAGGGGGCACCCCTCCACTTT.

CDR3 in amino acids: CASKSAGGVSYNEQFF. CDR3 DNA sequence: TGCGCCAGCAAATCGGCAGGCGGGGTATCCTACAATGAGCAGTTCTTC. The V call is TRBV10-2, the J call TRBJ2-1; maybe TRBD2 (6 bases). The CDR3 length is 16 residues. Trimming took off 7 bases at V and 1 base at J, with 17 bases between the two ends. Germline CDR1 is WSHSY and CDR2 is SAAADI.

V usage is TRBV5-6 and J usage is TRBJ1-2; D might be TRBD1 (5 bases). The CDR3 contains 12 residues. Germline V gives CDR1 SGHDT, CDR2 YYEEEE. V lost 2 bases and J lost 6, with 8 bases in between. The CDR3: CASSFGRDGYTF. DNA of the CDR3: TGTGCCAGCAGCTTCGGCAGGGATGGCTACACCTTC. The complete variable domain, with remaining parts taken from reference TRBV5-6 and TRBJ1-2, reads DAGVTQSPTHLIKTRGQQVTLRCSPKSGHDTVSWYQQALGQGPQFIFQYYEEEERQRGNFPDRFSGHQFPNYSSELNVNALLLGDSALYLCASSFGRDGYTFGSGTRLTVV.

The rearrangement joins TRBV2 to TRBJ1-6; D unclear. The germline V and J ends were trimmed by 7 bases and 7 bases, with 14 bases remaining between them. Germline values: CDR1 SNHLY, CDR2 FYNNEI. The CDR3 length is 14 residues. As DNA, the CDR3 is TGTGCCAGCAATATGATGACCGAAAATTCACCCCTCCACTTT. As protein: CASNMMTENSPLHF.

The chain's CDR3 is CASSQDPSENYGYTF. CDR3 coding DNA: TGTGCCAGCAGCCAAGATCCAAGTGAAAACTATGGCTACACCTTC. J is TRBJ1-2 and V is TRBV4-2, with D hard to call. Germline V gene data show CDR1 as LGHNA and CDR2 as YNFKEQ. Trimming cost V 0 bases and J 2 bases, with 10 bases left between them. The CDR3 loop spans 15 amino acids.

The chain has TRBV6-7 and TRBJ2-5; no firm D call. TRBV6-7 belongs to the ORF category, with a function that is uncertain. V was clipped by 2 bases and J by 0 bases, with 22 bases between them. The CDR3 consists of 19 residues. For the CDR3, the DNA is TGTGCCAGCAGTTACGGGCCTGACTTGGTGGCCGTGTACCAAGAGACCCAGTACTTC. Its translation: CASSYGPDLVAVYQETQYF.

The CDR3 loop is CASSLGQPHQPQHF. The CDR3 DNA is TGTGCCAGCAGCTTGGGTCAGCCGCATCAGCCCCAGCATTTT. J is TRBJ1-5 and V is TRBV5-8; D is unclear. Per the germline V gene, CDR1 is SGHTS and CDR2 is YDEGEE. CDR3 length: 14 amino acids. The V end lost 0 bases, the J end lost 5 bases, and 9 bases lay between the germline ends.

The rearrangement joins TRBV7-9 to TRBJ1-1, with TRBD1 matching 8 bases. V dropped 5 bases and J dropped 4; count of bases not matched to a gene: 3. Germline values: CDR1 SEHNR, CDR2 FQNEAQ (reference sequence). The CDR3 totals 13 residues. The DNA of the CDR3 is TGTGCCAGCAGCCGCAGGGGGCTCACTGAAGCTTTCTTT. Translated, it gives CASSRRGLTEAFF.

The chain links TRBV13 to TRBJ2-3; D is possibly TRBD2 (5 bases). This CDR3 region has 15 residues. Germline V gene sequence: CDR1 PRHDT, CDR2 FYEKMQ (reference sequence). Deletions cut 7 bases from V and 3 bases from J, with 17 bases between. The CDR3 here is CASTSAPRGTDTQYF. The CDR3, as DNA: TGTGCCAGCACGTCAGCTCCCCGCGGGACAGATACGCAGTATTTT. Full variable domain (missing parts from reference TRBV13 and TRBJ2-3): AAGVIQSPRHLIKEKRETATLKCYPIPRHDTVYWYQQGPGQDPQFLISFYEKMQSDKGSIPDRFSAQQFSDYHSELNMSSLELGDSALYFCASTSAPRGTDTQYFGPGTRLTVL.

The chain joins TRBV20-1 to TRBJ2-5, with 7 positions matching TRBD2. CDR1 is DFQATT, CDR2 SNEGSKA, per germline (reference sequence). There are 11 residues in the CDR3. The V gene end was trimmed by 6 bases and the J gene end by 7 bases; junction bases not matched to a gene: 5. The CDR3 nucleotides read TGCAGTGCGCGAGGGGAGGGGACCCAGTACTTC. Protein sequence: CSARGEGTQYF.

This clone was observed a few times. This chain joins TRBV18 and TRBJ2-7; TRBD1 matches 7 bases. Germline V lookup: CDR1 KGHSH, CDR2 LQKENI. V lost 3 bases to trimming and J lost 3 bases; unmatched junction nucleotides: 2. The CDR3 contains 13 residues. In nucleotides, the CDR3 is TGTGCCAGCTCACCGGGACAGAGCTACGAGCAGTACTTC. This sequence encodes CASSPGQSYEQYF.

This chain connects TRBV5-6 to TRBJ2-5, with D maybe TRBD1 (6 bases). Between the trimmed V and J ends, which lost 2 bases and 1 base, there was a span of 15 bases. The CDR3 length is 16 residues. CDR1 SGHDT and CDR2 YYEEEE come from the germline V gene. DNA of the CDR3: TGTGCCAGCAGCTTCTTCGGACAGACCAGCCAAGAGACCCAGTACTTC. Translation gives CASSFFGQTSQETQYF.